The entry that follows covers one TCR beta chain sequence. Method: immunoSEQ multiplex PCR; TCRdb's copy keeps in-frame clones and lacks some. The sample has more than 2 million clones, around 95% seen once; the top ten hold over 0.1%. The sample belongs to a study of shared clonotypes between healthy human individuals. CDR3 length: 14 residues. Trimming shortened V by 3 bases and J by 0 bases, and 6 bases separated the two germline ends. Looked up from germline, CDR1 is SEHNR and CDR2 is FQNEAQ (reference sequence). This clonotype was sampled from a man between 18 and 29 years old in good health. Sequencing was done on a sample of naive CD4+ T cells sorted from blood. Subset given: CD45RA+ positively selected. This sequence joins TRBV7-9 and TRBJ1-3; no firm D call. This chain's CDR3 is CASSLELSGNTIYF. As DNA, the CDR3 is TGTGCCAGCAGCTTGGAGCTCTCTGGAAACACCATATATTTT.